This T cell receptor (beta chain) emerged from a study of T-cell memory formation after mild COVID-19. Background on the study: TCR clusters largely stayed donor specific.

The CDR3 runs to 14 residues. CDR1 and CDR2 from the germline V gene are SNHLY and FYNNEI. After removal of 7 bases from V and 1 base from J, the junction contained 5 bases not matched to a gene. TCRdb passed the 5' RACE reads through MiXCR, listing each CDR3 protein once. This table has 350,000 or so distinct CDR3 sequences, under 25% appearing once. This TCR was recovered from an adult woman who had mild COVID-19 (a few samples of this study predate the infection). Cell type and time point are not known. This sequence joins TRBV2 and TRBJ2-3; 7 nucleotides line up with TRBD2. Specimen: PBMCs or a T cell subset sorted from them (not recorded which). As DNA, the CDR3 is TGTGCCAGCATACGGGGGAGGGGCACAGATACGCAGTATTTT. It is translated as CASIRGRGTDTQYF. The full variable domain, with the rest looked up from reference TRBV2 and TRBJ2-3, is EPEVTQTPSHQVTQMGQEVILRCVPISNHLYFYWYRQILGQKVEFLVSFYNNEISEKSEIFDDQFSVERPDGSNFTLKIRSTKLEDSAMYFCASIRGRGTDTQYFGPGTRLTVL.